A single sample is the source of the 23 T cell receptor beta chains below, sequenced in a study of radiation and T cells in renal cell carcinoma. The protocol was immunoSEQ multiplex PCR, while the TCRdb copy is restricted to in-frame clones and leaves out a portion. This table holds roughly 130,000 clones, roughly four fifths found once. Time point noted: blood 2 weeks post-SBRT. Treatment defined: 15 Gy SBRT to primary tumor, nephrectomy 4 weeks later. The sample consisted of blood, taken from a patient whose treatment included radiotherapy and nephrectomy. The receptors were gathered from a woman aged 55-70 years with renal cell carcinoma.

This rearrangement joins TRBV27 to TRBJ2-1; D is unclear. The CDR3 is 14 residues long. Per the germline V gene, CDR1 is MNHEY and CDR2 is SMNVEV (reference sequence). V dropped 7 bases and J dropped 3 bases, with 13 bases sitting between them. CDR3 region: CASTKDPIYNEQFF. CDR3 DNA: TGTGCCAGCACCAAGGACCCCATCTACAATGAGCAGTTCTTC.

This chain uses TRBV11-2 with TRBJ1-1, with 7 bases fitting TRBD1. V lost 0 bases and J lost 5; bases outside the gene matches: 3. Germline values: CDR1 SGHAT, CDR2 FQNNGV. The CDR3 loop spans 14 amino acids. As DNA, the CDR3 is TGTGCCAGCAGCTTAGATCAGGGGGTTACTGAAGCTTTCTTT. Translated, it gives CASSLDQGVTEAFF.

The V gene is TRBV7-2, the J gene TRBJ2-7; weak D call: TRBD2 (5 bases). There are 15 residues in the CDR3. Germline CDR1 reads SGHTA; CDR2 reads FQGNSA. Deletions cut 2 bases from V and 3 bases from J, with 14 bases between. The CDR3 is CASSLMASSYYEQYF. CDR3 nucleotide sequence: TGTGCCAGCAGCTTAATGGCTAGCAGTTACTACGAGCAGTACTTC.

This chain joins TRBV29-1 and TRBJ2-6, with D possibly matching TRBD2 (5 bases). Trimming pared 2 bases from V and 0 bases from J, leaving 11 bases between. There are 16 residues in the CDR3. Per germline, CDR1 SQVTM and CDR2 ANQGSEA. The CDR3 spells CSVEYMGVSGANVLTF. CDR3 in DNA: TGCAGCGTTGAATATATGGGAGTCTCTGGGGCCAACGTCCTGACTTTC.

The chain joins TRBV7-9 to TRBJ1-4; 9 bases align to TRBD1. The CDR3 runs 14 residues. The germline CDR1 and CDR2 sequences are SEHNR and FQNEAQ (reference sequence). The V segment lost 5 bases and the J segment 7 bases; nucleotides outside the gene matches: 5. CDR3: CASSLGTGTEKLFF. In nucleotides, the CDR3 is TGTGCCAGCAGCCTTGGGACAGGGACTGAAAAACTGTTTTTT.

The chain uses TRBV28 and TRBJ2-3; D is tentatively TRBD1 or TRBD2 (5 bases each). Trimming shortened V by 8 bases and J by 3 bases, and 12 bases separated the two germline ends. The length of the CDR3 is 13 residues. Germline lookup yields CDR1 MDHEN and CDR2 SYDVKM. The CDR3 is CASLGWGTDTQYF. The CDR3 nucleotides read TGTGCCAGCCTGGGCTGGGGGACAGATACGCAGTATTTT.

V is TRBV2 and J is TRBJ1-2, with 7 bases fitting TRBD1. The CDR3 spans 14 residues. The V and J ends lost 9 bases and 8 bases, in that order; junction bases with no gene match: 15. Germline assignment: CDR1 SNHLY and CDR2 FYNNEI. As DNA, the CDR3 is TGTGCCAGGGATCGCTTAAGGACAGGATACGGCTACACCTTC. It is translated as CARDRLRTGYGYTF.

This chain uses TRBV9 with TRBJ2-5; tentatively, D is TRBD1 or TRBD2 (5 bases each). V was cut by 4 bases and J by 5 bases, with 18 bases left in between. The CDR3 is 15 amino acids. In germline, CDR1 is SGDLS, CDR2 YYNGEE. The CDR3 DNA is TGTGCCAGCAGCAAAACCTCCATGGGGGAGGAGACCCAGTACTTC. Its translation is CASSKTSMGEETQYF.

The table lists this clone with a count of one. The V and J genes are TRBV7-2 and TRBJ1-5; no clear D gene. V was shortened by 5 bases and J by 4 bases, with 12 bases between the two germline ends. Germline V lookup: CDR1 SGHTA, CDR2 FQGNSA. The CDR3 runs 14 residues. CDR3 amino acids: CASSVEGGNQPQHF. CDR3 DNA: TGTGCCAGCAGCGTAGAGGGAGGGAATCAGCCCCAGCATTTT. Complete variable domain (other parts from reference TRBV7-2 and TRBJ1-5): GAGVSQSPSNKVTEKGKDVELRCDPISGHTALYWYRQSLGQGLEFLIYFQGNSAPDKSGLPSDRFSAERTGGSVSTLTIQRTQQEDSAVYLCASSVEGGNQPQHFGDGTRLSIL.

The CDR3 DNA reads TGCGCCAGCAGCCAATACTCGAGGGGCACGAACACTGAAGCTTTCTTT. Translating gives CASSQYSRGTNTEAFF. The chain couples TRBV4-3 to TRBJ1-1; D perhaps matches TRBD1 (5 bases). V lost 2 bases, J lost 1 base, and 14 bases lay in between. Germline V gene data show CDR1 as LGHNA and CDR2 as YSLEER. The CDR3 is 16 residues long.

The chain uses TRBV5-1 and TRBJ1-2, with 11 bases lining up with TRBD1. Trimming cost V 0 bases and J 4 bases; bases outside gene matches: 8. CDR3 length: 17 amino acids. CDR1 and CDR2 from the germline V gene are SGHRS and YFSETQ. CDR3 amino acids: CASSLEIRDRGAYGYTF. In DNA, the CDR3 is TGCGCCAGCAGCTTGGAGATCCGGGACAGGGGGGCCTATGGCTACACCTTC.

CDR3 DNA: TGTGCCAGCAGTGAATTTAAGGGCACCTATGGCTACACCTTC. This codes for CASSEFKGTYGYTF. The chain recombines TRBV6-1 with TRBJ1-2; no clear D gene. Trimming left V 2 bases short and J 4 bases short, with 11 bases between. Germline-derived CDR1 and CDR2 are MNHNS and SASEGT. The CDR3 has 14 residues.

This chain uses TRBV27 with TRBJ1-2, with D uncertain. V shed 3 bases and J shed 8 bases, with 16 bases lying between them. The germline gives CDR1 MNHEY, CDR2 SMNVEV (reference sequence). The length of the CDR3 is 14 residues. CDR3 protein: CASSLMVGAVGYTF. The CDR3 DNA follows: TGTGCCAGCAGTTTGATGGTGGGCGCGGTGGGCTACACCTTC.

The chain uses TRBV7-9 and TRBJ2-6, with 7 bases lining up with TRBD1. Trimming removed 6 bases from V and 0 bases from J; junction bases left unmatched: 11. The CDR3 has 18 amino acids. CDR1 SEHNR and CDR2 FQNEAQ come from the germline V gene (reference sequence). For the CDR3, the DNA is TGTGCCAGCAGTCCCCGGACAGGATGGGACTCTGGGGCCAACGTCCTGACTTTC. Translation: CASSPRTGWDSGANVLTF.

This chain uses TRBV5-1 with TRBJ1-1, with a weak D call TRBD1 (5 bases). Germline V lookup: CDR1 SGHRS, CDR2 YFSETQ. Between the trimmed V and J ends, which lost 4 bases and 3 bases, there was a span of 16 bases. This CDR3 region has 15 residues. The CDR3 DNA is TGCGCCAGCAGCGCGCACAGTTCCAGGGACACTGAAGCTTTCTTT. Protein: CASSAHSSRDTEAFF. The variable domain in full, completed from reference TRBV5-1 and TRBJ1-1, reads KAGVTQTPRYLIKTRGQQVTLSCSPISGHRSVSWYQQTPGQGLQFLFEYFSETQRNKGNFPGRFSGRQFSNSRSEMNVSTLELGDSALYLCASSAHSSRDTEAFFGQGTRLTVV.

The CDR3 is CASSPEGWYGYTF. For the CDR3, the DNA is TGTGCCAGCAGTCCCGAGGGATGGTATGGCTACACCTTC. V usage is TRBV27 and J usage is TRBJ1-2; D uncertain. This CDR3 comprises 13 residues. Germline CDR1 and CDR2: MNHEY and SMNVEV (reference sequence). The ends were cut back, 5 bases at V and 5 bases at J, with 12 bases in the middle.

This clone was found once. The V call is TRBV25-1, the J call TRBJ2-7, with 8 bases lining up with TRBD1. The CDR3 length is 14 residues. CDR1 and CDR2 (germline): MGHDK, SYGVNS. V trimming: 7 bases; J trimming: 5 bases; junction bases outside the gene matches: 10. The CDR3 loop reads CASINDRGLNEQYF. In nucleotides, the CDR3 is TGTGCCAGCATTAATGACAGGGGTCTTAACGAGCAGTACTTC.

The CDR3 DNA follows: TGTGCCAGCAGCCCACTTCCCCCAGGGGGCATCTACGAGCAGTACTTC. Residues: CASSPLPPGGIYEQYF. V and J are TRBV27 and TRBJ2-7; 8 positions match TRBD1. Per the germline V gene, CDR1 is MNHEY and CDR2 is SMNVEV (reference sequence). CDR3 length equals 16 residues. Trimming cost V 6 bases and J 3 bases; bases outside gene matches: 13.

This clone showed up just a few times. The chain is built from TRBV29-1 and TRBJ2-5; D perhaps matches TRBD1 (6 bases). The germline V gene encodes CDR1 SQVTM and CDR2 ANQGSEA. The V end was cut by 2 bases, the J end by 2 bases, with 15 bases between. CDR3 length equals 15 residues. The CDR3: CSVERGTGRQETQYF. In DNA form, the CDR3 reads TGCAGCGTTGAAAGGGGGACGGGACGGCAAGAGACCCAGTACTTC.

This clone occurred once. The V gene is TRBV19, the J gene TRBJ1-6; D is ambiguous. V gave up 8 bases and J gave up 9 bases, with 11 bases separating them. The CDR3 covers 12 residues. Germline-derived CDR1 and CDR2 are LNHDA and SQIVND (reference sequence). The CDR3 region is CASRIRGSPLHF. CDR3 in DNA: TGTGCCAGTCGCATCCGCGGTTCACCCCTCCACTTT.

The chain carries TRBV6-6 and TRBJ1-5, with D unresolved. Trimming stripped 6 bases from V and 6 bases from J, with 9 bases between. CDR1 is MNHNY and CDR2 is SVGAGI in the germline V gene (reference sequence). This CDR3 has 12 residues. The CDR3 here is CASSPTGQPQHF. CDR3 DNA sequence: TGTGCCAGCAGCCCGACGGGTCAGCCCCAGCATTTT.

The chain is built from TRBV27 and TRBJ2-7, with D maybe TRBD1 (6 bases). Germline CDR1 MNHEY, CDR2 SMNVEV (reference sequence). The CDR3 has 17 residues. V lost 7 bases to trimming and J lost 2 bases, with 24 bases between them. The chain's CDR3 is CASNLVDTGHNTYEQYF. The CDR3, as DNA: TGTGCCAGCAACTTAGTAGATACGGGACACAACACCTACGAGCAGTACTTC.

V gene TRBV19 combines with J gene TRBJ2-2, with D unclear. The CDR3 is 14 residues long. V shed 6 bases and J shed 0 bases, with 8 bases lying between them. Germline lookup yields CDR1 LNHDA and CDR2 SQIVND (reference sequence). CDR3 bases: TGTGCCAGTAGGTCCCAACCGAACACCGGGGAGCTGTTTTTT. The encoded protein is CASRSQPNTGELFF.